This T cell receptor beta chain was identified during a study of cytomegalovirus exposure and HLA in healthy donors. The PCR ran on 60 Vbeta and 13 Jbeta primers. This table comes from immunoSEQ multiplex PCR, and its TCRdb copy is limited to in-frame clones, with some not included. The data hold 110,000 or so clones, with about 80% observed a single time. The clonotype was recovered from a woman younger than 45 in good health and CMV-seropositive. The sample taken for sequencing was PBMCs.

The CDR3 DNA follows: TGTGCCAGCAGTGAAGCTCTGACTAGCCGATACTACGAGCAGTACTTC. Its protein is CASSEALTSRYYEQYF. The chain uses TRBV6-1 and TRBJ2-7, with 7 positions matching TRBD2. The CDR3 has 16 residues. Germline CDR1 reads MNHNS; CDR2 reads SASEGT. V shed 0 bases and J 3 bases; nucleotides not matched to a gene: 8.